The subject of this entry is one TCR beta chain. The data were taken from a study of OX40 agonist ivuxolimab in advanced cancers. Study overall: Hepatocellular carcinoma, melanoma, renal cell or head and neck cancer was diagnosed in the dose-escalation patients.

Sequencing used immunoSEQ multiplex PCR; TCRdb keeps in-frame clones, though not all of them. The profile shows 50,000 to 70,000 clones, approximately 88% of them singletons. Drawing of blood for sampling happened at baseline, at cycle 4 day 1, and at cycle 7 day 1. The sequences come from CD4+ or CD8+ T cells sorted from blood, collected in a trial of the OX40 agonist ivuxolimab. The sequence derives from an adult with an advanced solid tumor such as melanoma, head and neck, liver or kidney cancer.

The CDR3 protein is CASSLRGTKQYF. Here the CDR3 DNA reads TGTGCCAGCAGTTTAAGGGGAACTAAGCAGTACTTC. The chain recombines TRBV27 with TRBJ2-7, with a possible D match to TRBD1 (5 bases). V was trimmed by 2 bases and J by 8 bases, leaving 10 bases between them. Germline-derived CDR1 and CDR2 are MNHEY and SMNVEV (reference sequence). The CDR3 totals 12 residues.